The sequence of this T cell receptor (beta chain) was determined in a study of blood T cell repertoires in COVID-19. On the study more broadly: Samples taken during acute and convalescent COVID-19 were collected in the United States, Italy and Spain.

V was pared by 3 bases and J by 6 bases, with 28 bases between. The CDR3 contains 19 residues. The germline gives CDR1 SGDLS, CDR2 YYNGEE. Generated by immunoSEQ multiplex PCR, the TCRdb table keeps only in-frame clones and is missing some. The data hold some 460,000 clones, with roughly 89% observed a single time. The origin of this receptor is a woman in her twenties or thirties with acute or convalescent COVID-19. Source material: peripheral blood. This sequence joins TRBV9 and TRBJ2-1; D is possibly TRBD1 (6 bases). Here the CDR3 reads CASSDVGYRVEDTINEQFF. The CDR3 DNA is TGTGCCAGCAGCGATGTGGGGTACAGGGTCGAAGATACTATCAATGAGCAGTTCTTC.